These 6 T cell receptor beta chains came from one sample sequenced in a study of CD8+ T cells in alopecia areata. RNA was extracted and reverse transcribed into cDNA as the sequencing template. TCRdb keeps only in-frame clones here, not all; method: immunoSEQ multiplex PCR. The sample contains fewer than 250,000 clones, roughly 57% of which appear only once. Sequences were derived from CD4+ T cells sorted from blood, sampled at week 0. These receptors all come from a human donor with alopecia areata.

Of note for this clone: This likely comes from a read error, as the CDR3 has no conserved phenylalanine or tryptophan at its end. The chain carries TRBV15 and TRBJ2-6, with TRBD1 identical over 9 bases. The V gene's germline CDR1 is LNHNV and CDR2 YYDKDF (reference sequence). The CDR3 is made up of 20 amino acids. The ends lost 5 bases at V and 2 bases at J; junction bases unmatched: 16. For the CDR3, the DNA is TGTGCCACCAGCTCCCGGGACAGGGAACCATTTTCCCCTGGGGCCAACGTCCTGACTCTC. This encodes CATSSRDREPFSPGANVLTL.

The V gene is TRBV5-1, the J gene TRBJ1-5; the D is unclear. The V gene's germline CDR1 is SGHRS and CDR2 YFSETQ. The CDR3 has 14 residues. V lost 0 bases and J lost 4, with 8 bases in between. CDR3 sequence reads: CASSLDGENQPQHF. The CDR3 nucleotides are TGCGCCAGCAGCTTGGACGGGGAGAATCAGCCCCAGCATTTT. Based on the CDR3 plus reference TRBV5-1 and TRBJ1-5, the full variable domain is KAGVTQTPRYLIKTRGQQVTLSCSPISGHRSVSWYQQTPGQGLQFLFEYFSETQRNKGNFPGRFSGRQFSNSRSEMNVSTLELGDSALYLCASSLDGENQPQHFGDGTRLSIL.

This clone has just a few counts. In DNA form, the CDR3 reads TGCAGTCTGGGACGATACGAGCAGTACTTC. Protein sequence: CSLGRYEQYF. This rearrangement joins TRBV29-1 to TRBJ2-5, with D perhaps assigned TRBD1 or TRBD2 (5 bases each). The tail of the sequence fits TRBJ2-7 better, so the J call may be wrong. The CDR3 is made up of 10 amino acids. The germline V gene encodes CDR1 SQVTM and CDR2 ANQGSEA.

The gene calls are TRBV2 and TRBJ2-3; D call uncertain. The CDR3 sequence is 12 residues long. Looked up from germline, CDR1 is SNHLY and CDR2 is FYNNEI. Trimming shortened V by 1 base and J by 14 bases, and 13 bases separated the two germline ends. The CDR3 is CASSEGRFSSYF. CDR3 DNA: TGTGCCAGCAGTGAAGGCAGGTTCTCCTCGTATTTT.

This chain links TRBV7-9 with TRBJ1-6; D is uncertain. Trimming took 3 bases from V and 7 from J, leaving 10 bases between them. CDR3 length: 14 residues. Germline V gene lookup returns CDR1 SEHNR and CDR2 FQNEAQ (reference sequence). As DNA, the CDR3 is TGTGCCAGCAGCTTCATTGAGGGCAATTCACCCCTCCACTTT. Protein product: CASSFIEGNSPLHF.

This clone was observed a handful of times. The chain carries TRBV6-1 and TRBJ2-3, with 8 bases identical to TRBD2. This CDR3 region has 14 residues. J was trimmed by 0 bases and V by 8 bases; bases with no gene match: 4. Germline V gives CDR1 MNHNS, CDR2 SASEGT. The CDR3 sequence: CASGGGPSTDTQYF. The CDR3 DNA is TGTGCCAGCGGCGGGGGGCCCAGCACAGATACGCAGTATTTT.